What follows are 7 T cell receptor beta chains derived from one specimen sequenced in a study of cytomegalovirus exposure and HLA in healthy donors. Use of 60 Vbeta and 13 Jbeta primers characterized the PCR. Profiled with immunoSEQ multiplex PCR; TCRdb holds only in-frame clones, not every one. The sample consists of roughly 140,000 clones, about three quarters of them appearing once. The specimen was PBMCs. Every receptor here comes from a man aged 40-49 years in good health and CMV-seropositive.

The rearrangement uses TRBV2 and TRBJ1-1; perhaps TRBD1 as D (5 bases). Germline CDR1 reads SNHLY; CDR2 reads FYNNEI. Trimming removed 6 bases at V and 2 bases at J, with 13 bases between. CDR3 length equals 14 residues. CDR3 in DNA: TGTGCCAGCAGCCCCGGGGGTATTAACACTGAAGCTTTCTTT. Translation: CASSPGGINTEAFF.

V usage is TRBV6-1 and J usage is TRBJ2-2; 7 bases match TRBD1. CDR3 size: 14 residues. CDR1 is MNHNS and CDR2 is SASEGT in the germline V gene. The junction had 8 bases not matched to a gene; V was cut back by 7 bases and J by 6 bases. This CDR3 reads CASIGTASPGELFF. CDR3 DNA sequence: TGTGCCAGCATTGGGACAGCCTCCCCCGGGGAGCTGTTTTTT.

The chain combines TRBV18 with TRBJ2-3, with a weak D call TRBD2 (7 bases). The V end was cut by 8 bases, the J end by 1 base, with 16 bases between. The CDR3 consists of 15 residues. Germline V gene data show CDR1 as KGHSH and CDR2 as LQKENI. The DNA of the CDR3 is TGTGCCAGCAAGGGGGGAAGCGGGGGCACAGATACGCAGTATTTT. Residues: CASKGGSGGTDTQYF.

This clone was seen once. The sample holds other DNA sequences that translate to the same CDR3. This chain joins TRBV18 and TRBJ1-4; 9 bases are a match to TRBD1. This CDR3 comprises 14 residues. The germline gives CDR1 KGHSH, CDR2 LQKENI. The J segment lost 5 bases and the V segment lost 3 bases, leaving 1 base of the junction unmatched. CDR3 sequence: CASSPDRGNEKLFF. CDR3 bases: TGTGCCAGCTCACCGGACAGGGGAAATGAAAAACTGTTTTTT.

The chain employs TRBV7-2 and TRBJ2-5, with TRBD2 matching over 7 bases. The assigned J gene may be wrong: the sequence end matches TRBJ2-7 better. This CDR3 region has 14 residues. The germline V gene encodes CDR1 SGHTA and CDR2 FQGNSA. The CDR3 DNA reads as TGTGCCAGCAGTGAGCGGGGAGGGTCCTACGAGCAGTACTTC. Translating it yields CASSERGGSYEQYF.

This clone was found once. The rearrangement joins TRBV6-5 to TRBJ2-5, with TRBD1 matching over 7 bases. Germline CDR1 and CDR2: MNHEY and SVGAGI. The CDR3 is 15 residues long. V was pared by 7 bases and J by 2 bases, with 10 bases of the junction left unmatched. CDR3 residues: CASKQYRGLQETQYF. The CDR3 nucleotides are TGTGCCAGCAAACAGTACAGGGGTTTACAAGAGACCCAGTACTTC.

The J gene is TRBJ1-1, the V gene TRBV29-1, with a possible D match to TRBD1 (6 bases). Trimming cost V 7 bases and J 0 bases, with 18 bases left between them. CDR1 is SQVTM, CDR2 ANQGSEA, per germline. CDR3 size: 15 residues. CDR3 region: CSARRQDGLNTEAFF. CDR3 bases: TGCAGCGCAAGAAGACAGGACGGATTGAACACTGAAGCTTTCTTT.